This T cell receptor (beta chain) is from a study of T cells after yellow fever vaccination. Study results and caveats: Any FACS-sorted repertoire could hold abundant clonotypes that contaminate it from the bulk population. Overlap between CD4 and CD8 compartments was detected for a small share of clonotypes.

Many counts were recorded for this clonotype. The antigen remains unidentified. Making TCR cDNA involved 5'RACE template switching, which added UMIs and a universal primer site. TCRdb re-derived calls from the 5' RACE reads in MiXCR, one entry per CDR3 protein. The sample has about 160,000 distinct CDR3 sequences; approximately 6.8% are singletons. This CDR3 has 15 residues. Germline values: CDR1 KGHDR, CDR2 SFDVKD. With V trimmed by 4 bases and J by 7 bases, 6 bases remained unmatched. The sample consisted of CD4+ T cells sorted from PBMCs, taken around 5 days after the first yellow fever vaccination. The sequence derives from a man aged 18 to 35 who received the YFV17D yellow fever vaccine. V is TRBV24-1 and J is TRBJ2-2; 9 bases are shared with TRBD1. CDR3 coding DNA: TGTGCCACCAGTGACTGGACAGGGGCGGGCGGGGAGCTGTTTTTT. Amino acids: CATSDWTGAGGELFF.